This T cell receptor (beta chain) was sequenced during a study of neoadjuvant anti-PD-1 for oral cavity cancer. Time point noted: after neoadjuvant nivolumab, at surgical resection. This CDR3 region has 16 residues. CDR1 is SGHAT and CDR2 is FQNNGV in the germline V gene. With V trimmed by 1 base and J by 6 bases, 4 bases remained unmatched. Using immunoSEQ multiplex PCR, the repertoire was profiled, and TCRdb retains in-frame clones only, with some absent. This repertoire shows roughly 8,800 clones, 64% found once; its top ten account for less than 5%. The receptor was derived from a person aged 35-79 years with oral cavity squamous cell carcinoma. The sequenced sample was PBMCs, obtained after nivolumab (anti-PD-1) treatment. V is TRBV11-2 and J is TRBJ2-3; TRBD2 agrees at 13 bases. The chain's CDR3 is CASSLGLAGGHDTQYF. CDR3 nucleotides: TGTGCCAGCAGCTTAGGACTAGCGGGAGGACACGATACGCAGTATTTT.